The rows below give T cell receptor beta chains drawn from one sample of a study of OX40 agonist ivuxolimab in advanced cancers. Some clones are missing from TCRdb's copy, which holds only in-frame ones; the method was immunoSEQ multiplex PCR. The table shows approximately 69,000 clones, with about three quarters occurring only once. This specimen was CD4+ or CD8+ T cells sorted from blood, taken in a trial of the OX40 agonist ivuxolimab. The receptors stem from an adult with an advanced solid tumor such as melanoma, head and neck, liver or kidney cancer. The CDR3 runs from the conserved cysteine through the conserved F or W. D genes are given only for firm matches. Rows give clone size only sometimes, using once, few, many, or a class for an expanded clone.

>TRBJ2-7|16|TRBV21-1|-|-
CASSGTGSHVDDEQYF
TGTGCCAGCAGTGGGACAGGGAGTCACGTCGATGACGAGCAGTACTTC
>TRBJ2-5|13|TRBV5-1|-|TRBD1
CASSSQGRETQYF
TGCGCCAGCAGCTCACAGGGGCGAGAGACCCAGTACTTC
>TRBJ2-3|17|TRBV27|-|-
CASSLRPSIPGTDTQYF
TGTGCCAGCAGTTTAAGGCCCAGTATCCCCGGCACAGATACGCAGTATTTT
>TRBJ2-1|15|TRBV5-6|once|-
CASSSMENKANEQFF
TGTGCCAGCAGCTCTATGGAAAATAAAGCCAATGAGCAGTTCTTC
>TRBJ1-4|13|TRBV2|-|-
CASLRDRAEKLFF
TGTGCCAGCTTGAGGGATCGGGCTGAAAAACTGTTTTTT
>TRBJ2-2|16|TRBV7-9|-|-
CASSLARPGDTGELLF
TGTGCCAGCAGCTTAGCTAGACCAGGGGACACCGGGGAGCTGCTTTTT
>TRBJ2-2|15|TRBV2|once|-
CASSVNSGPTGELFF
TGTGCCAGCAGTGTTAATAGCGGACCCACCGGGGAGCTGTTTTTT
>TRBJ2-5|14|TRBV5-6|-|TRBD2
CASSFDGRGETQYF
TGTGCCAGCAGCTTCGACGGGAGGGGAGAGACCCAGTACTTC
>TRBJ2-1|16|TRBV11-2|-|-
CASSSRTAFSYNEQFF
TGTGCCAGCAGTTCCCGGACAGCTTTCTCCTACAATGAGCAGTTCTTC
>TRBJ1-2|12|TRBV5-4|-|-
CASRKGPGGYTF
TGTGCCAGCAGAAAAGGCCCTGGGGGCTACACCTTC
>TRBJ2-7|14|TRBV6-6|-|TRBD2
CASSSPGLAYEQYF
TGTGCCAGCAGTAGCCCGGGACTAGCCTACGAGCAGTACTTC
>TRBJ1-1|13|TRBV5-1|once|-
CASSTDSNTEAFF
TGCGCCAGCAGCACGGACTCAAACACTGAAGCTTTCTTT
>TRBJ2-5|17|TRBV4-2|once|-
CASQASVGPGEGETQYF
TGTGCCAGCCAGGCCTCGGTCGGCCCGGGAGAGGGGGAGACCCAGTACTTC
>TRBJ1-1|14|TRBV30|-|-
CAWRKGGANTEAFF
TGTGCCTGGAGAAAGGGGGGGGCGAACACTGAAGCTTTCTTT
>TRBJ1-1|15|TRBV7-2|-|-
CASSPGGGSFSEAFF
TGTGCCAGCAGCCCAGGTGGGGGGTCCTTCTCTGAAGCTTTCTTT
>TRBJ1-2|15|TRBV7-9|-|TRBD1
CASSPRTGVNYGYTF
TGTGCCAGCAGCCCCCGGACAGGGGTGAACTATGGCTACACCTTC
>TRBJ2-3|14|TRBV9|-|-
CASSVRLGTDTQYF
TGTGCCAGCAGCGTCCGGCTAGGTACAGATACGCAGTATTTT
>TRBJ2-1|16|TRBV7-7|-|-
CASSLLGPSSYNEQFF
TGTGCCAGCAGCTTATTGGGCCCGAGCTCCTACAATGAGCAGTTCTTC
>TRBJ1-2|15|TRBV2|-|-
CASSENSRSGDGYTF
TGTGCCAGCAGTGAAAATTCCCGGTCGGGAGATGGCTACACCTTC
>TRBJ1-5|16|TRBV4-2|-|TRBD1
CASSQPGTGEYQPQHF
TGTGCCAGCAGCCAACCTGGGACAGGGGAATATCAGCCCCAGCATTTT
>TRBJ1-1|13|TRBV6-6|few|-
CASTTRAGSEAFF
TGTGCCAGCACCACACGGGCGGGCAGTGAAGCTTTCTTT
>TRBJ2-2|16|TRBV7-9|once|TRBD1
CASSSAGTGRSGELFF
TGTGCCAGCAGCTCTGCGGGGACAGGTCGGTCCGGGGAGCTGTTTTTT
>TRBJ1-1|15|TRBV5-4|-|-
CASSLRAAMNTEAFF
TGTGCCAGCAGCTTGAGGGCAGCCATGAACACTGAAGCTTTCTTT
>TRBJ2-4|13|TRBV10-1|-|-
CASSAGVKDIQYF
TGCGCCAGCTCCGCCGGGGTAAAAGACATTCAGTACTTC
>TRBJ2-4|14|TRBV2|-|TRBD2
CASRGLAEKNIQYF
TGTGCCAGCAGGGGACTAGCGGAGAAAAACATTCAGTACTTC
>TRBJ2-1|14|TRBV27|-|-
CASRKRVGDNEQFF
TGTGCCAGCAGAAAAAGGGTTGGGGACAATGAGCAGTTCTTC
>TRBJ2-1|12|TRBV2|-|-
CASKRVPNEQFF
TGTGCCAGCAAGCGGGTACCCAATGAGCAGTTCTTC
>TRBJ2-1|14|TRBV30|-|TRBD2
CARSGLAVYNEQFF
TGTGCCAGATCGGGACTAGCGGTTTACAATGAGCAGTTCTTC
>TRBJ2-2|15|TRBV10-3|-|-
CAISLSDTNTGELFF
TGTGCCATCAGTCTATCGGACACTAACACCGGGGAGCTGTTTTTT
>TRBJ2-3|12|TRBV29-1|-|TRBD2
CSVEKKAGGQYF
TGCAGCGTTGAGAAAAAGGCGGGAGGGCAGTATTTT
>TRBJ1-2|16|TRBV30|-|-
CAWSVLQNPRNYGYTF
TGTGCCTGGAGTGTACTGCAGAACCCAAGAAACTATGGCTACACCTTC
>TRBJ2-7|15|TRBV28|-|TRBD1
CASSATGTGYGEQYF
TGTGCCAGCAGTGCAACCGGGACAGGGTACGGCGAGCAGTACTTC
>TRBJ2-3|16|TRBV10-2|few|-
CASSESGGLQGNTQYF
TGCGCCAGCAGTGAGTCGGGGGGGTTACAGGGGAATACGCAGTATTTT
>TRBJ2-1|15|TRBV7-6|-|-
CASSLGRGRGNEQFF
TGTGCCAGCAGCTTAGGGAGGGGGCGGGGAAATGAGCAGTTCTTC
>TRBJ1-4|15|TRBV19|-|-
CASSPGRGFNEKLFF
TGTGCCAGTAGCCCTGGAAGGGGATTTAATGAAAAACTGTTTTTT
>TRBJ1-5|17|TRBV23-1|-|-
CASSQSQAERSNQPQHF
TGCGCCAGCAGTCAATCTCAGGCCGAAAGGAGCAATCAGCCCCAGCATTTT
>TRBJ1-5|16|TRBV7-8|once|-
CASSLTVGFGNQPQHF
TGTGCCAGCAGCTTAACGGTAGGATTCGGCAATCAGCCCCAGCATTTT
>TRBJ1-2|14|TRBV7-6|-|-
CASSPGIQGRGYTF
TGTGCCAGCAGCCCTGGCATTCAGGGTCGTGGCTACACCTTC
>TRBJ2-2|14|TRBV5-1|-|TRBD1
CASSPRQGGGELFF
TGCGCCAGCAGCCCTAGACAGGGTGGTGGGGAGCTGTTTTTT
>TRBJ1-2|11|TRBV6-1|-|-
CASSEAVAYTF
TGTGCCAGCAGTGAAGCAGTTGCCTACACCTTC